Listed here are 23 T cell receptor beta chains from one sample, sequenced in a study of cytomegalovirus exposure and HLA in healthy donors (dated by TCRdb to 2016 to 2017). The library was built by means of the immunoSEQ multiplex PCR assay. For the multiplex PCR, a mixture combining 60 forward primers for TCR Vbeta segments and 13 reverse primers for TCR Jbeta segments was used. As stored in TCRdb, this immuneACCESS dataset retains in-frame rearrangements with V and J assigned. A fraction of the clones does not appear; measured against another copy, unresolved V genes explain less than half of the discrepancy, and the remainder lacks a known reason. The sample table contains 150,000 to 180,000 clones; only one count was recorded for 60% to 85% of them. Of the sample, around 3.6% falls within the top ten clones. Material for sequencing was PBMCs. These receptors all stem from a woman aged 40 to 50 in good health and CMV-seronegative.

The chain uses TRBV6-6 and TRBJ2-1, with TRBD2 matching over 12 bases. The J segment lost 7 bases and the V segment lost 5 bases, leaving 6 bases of the junction unmatched. Germline V gene sequence: CDR1 MNHNY, CDR2 SVGAGI (reference sequence). The length of the CDR3 is 15 residues. The CDR3 DNA reads as TGTGCCAGCAGTGTCGCTAGCGGGGGGGCGAATGAGCAGTTCTTC. This translates into CASSVASGGANEQFF.

The chain carries TRBV10-3 and TRBJ2-1, with TRBD2 as a possible D gene (5 bases). Looked up from germline, CDR1 is ENHRY and CDR2 is SYGVKD. There are 16 residues in the CDR3. The V gene lost 4 bases and the J gene lost 2 bases, with 15 bases spanning the gap. CDR3 amino acids: CAISAPTRVPYNEQFF. The CDR3, as DNA: TGTGCCATCAGTGCCCCAACTAGAGTACCCTACAATGAGCAGTTCTTC.

This sequence joins TRBV7-9 and TRBJ2-7, with D uncertain. V lost 4 bases to trimming and J lost 4 bases, with 11 bases between them. Germline V CDR1 and CDR2: SEHNR, FQNEAQ (reference sequence). This CDR3 contains 13 residues. The CDR3 DNA sequence: TGTGCCAGCAGCTCAGATCCTTTATACGAGCAGTACTTC. This codes for CASSSDPLYEQYF.

V gene TRBV2 combines with J gene TRBJ2-2, with D perhaps TRBD1 (6 bases). The CDR3 is 15 residues long. Germline loops: CDR1 SNHLY, CDR2 FYNNEI. V was shortened by 6 bases and J by 0 bases, with 11 bases between the two germline ends. As DNA, the CDR3 is TGTGCCAGCAGAACTACAGGGCCGAACACCGGGGAGCTGTTTTTT. This encodes CASRTTGPNTGELFF.

The chain links TRBV10-3 to TRBJ1-5; the match to TRBD1 covers 10 bases. Germline CDR1 is ENHRY and CDR2 is SYGVKD. The CDR3 consists of 14 residues. J lost 5 bases, V lost 6 bases, and 4 bases had no gene match. CDR3 loop: CAIRAGQGDQPQHF. The CDR3 DNA reads as TGTGCCATCAGGGCCGGACAGGGGGATCAGCCCCAGCATTTT.

This rearrangement joins TRBV7-2 to TRBJ2-1; 9 bases are a match to TRBD2. J was trimmed by 4 bases and V by 5 bases; bases with no gene match: 9. Germline V gene lookup returns CDR1 SGHTA and CDR2 FQGNSA. This CDR3 region has 16 residues. The CDR3 nucleotides are TGTGCCAGCAGCCCTAGAGCGGGAGGTGGGTACAATGAGCAGTTCTTC. Translation: CASSPRAGGGYNEQFF.

The CDR3 is CASSGSGIRDTQYF. The CDR3 DNA reads as TGTGCCAGCAGCGGTAGCGGGATCAGAGATACGCAGTATTTT. The genes are TRBV21-1 and TRBJ2-3; the tabulated D call, TRBD2, remains unverified against the DNA. TRBV21-1 is annotated as a pseudogene. This CDR3 has 14 residues.

This clone was detected only a few times. The V and J genes are TRBV30 and TRBJ2-5; 7 nucleotides line up with TRBD2. Per germline, CDR1 GTSNPN and CDR2 SVGIG (reference sequence). This CDR3 contains 14 residues. J gave up 2 bases and V 3 bases, and 6 bases lay outside the gene matches. CDR3 DNA: TGTGCCTGGAGACTCGGGACTATACAAGAGACCCAGTACTTC. As protein: CAWRLGTIQETQYF.

The rearrangement joins TRBV9 to TRBJ2-7; TRBD2 agrees at 14 bases. CDR1 SGDLS and CDR2 YYNGEE come from the germline V gene. Trimming removed 3 bases from V and 5 bases from J; junction bases left unmatched: 4. The CDR3 is made up of 15 amino acids. The CDR3 DNA sequence: TGTGCCAGCAGCGGGGGGGGACTAGCGGGAGACGAGCAGTACTTC. Protein product: CASSGGGLAGDEQYF.

The J gene is TRBJ1-1, the V gene TRBV5-1; unclear D gene. The V gene lost 0 bases and the J gene lost 1 base, with 7 bases spanning the gap. Germline V gene data show CDR1 as SGHRS and CDR2 as YFSETQ. The CDR3 runs 14 residues. In DNA, the CDR3 is TGCGCCAGCAGCTTGGACCTACGGAACACTGAAGCTTTCTTT. Translating gives CASSLDLRNTEAFF.

V usage is TRBV29-1 and J usage is TRBJ2-4; 7 nucleotides line up with TRBD1. Germline V gives CDR1 SQVTM, CDR2 ANQGSEA. Unmatched junction bases numbered 10, after V lost 6 bases and J lost 14 bases. The CDR3 is made up of 11 amino acids. DNA for the CDR3: TGCAGCGTCCTTGGGGGCGACAGGGAGTACTTC. As protein: CSVLGGDREYF.

This chain connects TRBV11-3 to TRBJ1-1, with 10 bases fitting TRBD1. The CDR3 totals 16 residues. J was trimmed by 7 bases and V by 1 base; bases with no gene match: 9. CDR1 and CDR2 from the germline V gene are SGHNT and YENEEA. For the CDR3, the DNA is TGTGCCAGCAGCTTAGGAGTCGGGACAGGGGATTTTGAAGCTTTCTTT. Translating it yields CASSLGVGTGDFEAFF.

The chain recombines TRBV7-9 with TRBJ1-1; D is undetermined. V shed 3 bases and J shed 0 bases, with 5 bases lying between them. The CDR3 is 13 residues long. The V gene's germline CDR1 is SEHNR and CDR2 FQNEAQ (reference sequence). The DNA for the CDR3 is TGTGCCAGCAGCTTTACTATGAACACTGAAGCTTTCTTT. Protein sequence: CASSFTMNTEAFF. The entire variable domain, with the rest obtained from reference TRBV7-9 and TRBJ1-1, is as follows: DTGVSQNPRHKITKRGQNVTFRCDPISEHNRLYWYRQTLGQGPEFLTYFQNEAQLEKSRLLSDRFSAERPKGSFSTLEIQRTEQGDSAMYLCASSFTMNTEAFFGQGTRLTVV.

The chain links TRBV5-5 to TRBJ2-7; D is perhaps TRBD1 (5 bases). Germline V gene data show CDR1 as SGHKS and CDR2 as YYEKEE (reference sequence). Trimming took 2 bases from V and 3 from J, leaving 18 bases between them. The CDR3 consists of 16 residues. CDR3 sequence (DNA): TGTGCCAGCAGCTTTCTATCCTCTGGCAGGGACTACGAGCAGTACTTC. Its translation: CASSFLSSGRDYEQYF.

The chain carries TRBV19 and TRBJ2-2, with 7 bases that match TRBD1. V trimming: 7 bases; J trimming: 2 bases; junction bases outside the gene matches: 10. The CDR3 contains 16 residues. The germline CDR1 and CDR2 sequences are LNHDA and SQIVND (reference sequence). The CDR3 protein is CASINRGRINTGELFF. In DNA, the CDR3 is TGTGCCAGTATTAACAGGGGACGAATTAACACCGGGGAGCTGTTTTTT.

The chain uses TRBV7-6 and TRBJ1-5, with 7 positions matching TRBD1. The V gene end was trimmed by 2 bases and the J gene end by 5 bases; junction bases not matched to a gene: 6. The CDR3 is 15 residues long. Germline V gene lookup returns CDR1 SGHVS and CDR2 FNYEAQ. CDR3: CASSLMSGGDQPQHF. In DNA, the CDR3 is TGTGCCAGCAGCTTAATGTCAGGGGGAGATCAGCCCCAGCATTTT.

The gene calls are TRBV7-2 and TRBJ2-7; 8 positions match TRBD2. J gave up 2 bases and V 3 bases, and 6 bases lay outside the gene matches. Germline CDR1 and CDR2: SGHTA and FQGNSA. The CDR3 is 15 residues long. CDR3 in amino acids: CASSLSSGDTYEQYF. CDR3 DNA sequence: TGTGCCAGCAGCTTGAGTAGCGGGGATACCTACGAGCAGTACTTC.

This CDR3 is CASSSRELMNTEAFF. In nucleotides, the CDR3 is TGTGCCAGCAGCTCTCGAGAGTTGATGAACACTGAAGCTTTCTTT. The chain employs TRBV13 and TRBJ1-1; no reliable D call. Germline-derived CDR1 and CDR2 are PRHDT and FYEKMQ (reference sequence). This CDR3 has 15 amino acids. Trimming pared 4 bases from V and 0 bases from J, leaving 12 bases between.

The V call is TRBV10-3, the J call TRBJ2-1; 7 bases map to TRBD2. In germline, CDR1 is ENHRY, CDR2 SYGVKD. The CDR3 has 16 residues. The J segment lost 6 bases and the V segment lost 0 bases, leaving 8 bases of the junction unmatched. The CDR3, as DNA: TGTGCCATCAGTGAGTCGTGGTCTAGCGGTTTCAATGAGCAGTTCTTC. Translated, it gives CAISESWSSGFNEQFF.

As concerns this clone: One end of the junction is discordant with germline, which a read error may explain. The chain links TRBV28 to TRBJ1-2; 8 nucleotides agree with TRBD1. The CDR3 has 16 residues. Germline V gives CDR1 MDHEN, CDR2 SYDVKM. CDR3 protein: CASSNLGQGGFDGYPF. DNA of the CDR3: TGTGCCAGCAGTAACCTTGGACAGGGTGGGTTCGATGGCTACCCCTTC.

The V and J genes are TRBV28 and TRBJ2-2, with a possible D match to TRBD2 (5 bases). V dropped 5 bases and J dropped 4 bases, with 8 bases sitting between them. Germline assignment: CDR1 MDHEN and CDR2 SYDVKM. This CDR3 region has 13 residues. The DNA of the CDR3 is TGTGCCAGCAGTCGGGATTTCACCGGGGAGCTGTTTTTT. It specifies CASSRDFTGELFF. The entire variable domain, with the rest obtained from reference TRBV28 and TRBJ2-2, is as follows: DVKVTQSSRYLVKRTGEKVFLECVQDMDHENMFWYRQDPGLGLRLIYFSYDVKMKEKGDIPEGYSVSREKKERFSLILESASTNQTSMYLCASSRDFTGELFFGEGSRLTVL.

The chain joins TRBV7-6 to TRBJ2-1; D remains unclear. The CDR3 runs 14 residues. Germline CDR1 and CDR2: SGHVS and FNYEAQ. V was cut by 2 bases and J by 4 bases, with 9 bases left in between. The CDR3 coding sequence is TGTGCCAGCAGCTTACAGACTTTATACAATGAGCAGTTCTTC. Its translation is CASSLQTLYNEQFF. Drawing the rest from reference TRBV7-6 and TRBJ2-1, the complete variable domain is GAGVSQSPRYKVTKRGQDVALRCDPISGHVSLYWYRQALGQGPEFLTYFNYEAQQDKSGLPNDRFSAERPEGSISTLTIQRTEQRDSAMYRCASSLQTLYNEQFFGPGTRLTVL.

The chain combines TRBV5-6 with TRBJ2-1; 8 nucleotides agree with TRBD1. With 2 bases clipped from V and 9 bases from J, the junction kept 10 bases outside the gene matches. The CDR3 contains 15 residues. In germline, CDR1 is SGHDT, CDR2 YYEEEE. CDR3 in amino acids: CASSFLDREDAEQFF. CDR3 DNA: TGTGCCAGCAGCTTTCTGGACAGGGAGGACGCTGAGCAGTTCTTC.